The clone carrying this T cell receptor (beta chain) was recorded once. The sample is drawn from a study of blood T cell repertoires in COVID-19. For the study at large: The study drew acute and convalescent COVID-19 samples from the United States, Italy and Spain.

From germline, CDR1 is SGHTA and CDR2 FQGTGA. Between the trimmed V and J ends, which lost 4 bases and 14 bases, there was a span of 18 bases. This CDR3 region has 13 residues. Original methodology: Amplification from reference gene primers served as the basis for estimated nucleated cell counts. The data were produced by immunoSEQ multiplex PCR, yet TCRdb's version contains in-frame clones alone and is incomplete. From that table come the V and J calls and clone size; the DNA was used to work out D and trimming. The sample records approximately 290,000 clones, 90% being singletons. Study members were between roughly 18 and 89 years old and lived in about two dozen US regions. Assignment of participants to cohorts was predicated upon participant-reported clinical history.

Sequencing was performed on PBMCs or T cells enriched from blood (not recorded which). The chain couples TRBV7-3 to TRBJ2-1; TRBD2 might be the D (5 bases). This TCR was sampled from a woman aged 18-29 years with acute COVID-19. The CDR3 region is CASSSHPPEREFF. The CDR3 DNA follows: TGTGCCAGCAGCTCCCATCCCCCCGAGAGGGAGTTCTTC.